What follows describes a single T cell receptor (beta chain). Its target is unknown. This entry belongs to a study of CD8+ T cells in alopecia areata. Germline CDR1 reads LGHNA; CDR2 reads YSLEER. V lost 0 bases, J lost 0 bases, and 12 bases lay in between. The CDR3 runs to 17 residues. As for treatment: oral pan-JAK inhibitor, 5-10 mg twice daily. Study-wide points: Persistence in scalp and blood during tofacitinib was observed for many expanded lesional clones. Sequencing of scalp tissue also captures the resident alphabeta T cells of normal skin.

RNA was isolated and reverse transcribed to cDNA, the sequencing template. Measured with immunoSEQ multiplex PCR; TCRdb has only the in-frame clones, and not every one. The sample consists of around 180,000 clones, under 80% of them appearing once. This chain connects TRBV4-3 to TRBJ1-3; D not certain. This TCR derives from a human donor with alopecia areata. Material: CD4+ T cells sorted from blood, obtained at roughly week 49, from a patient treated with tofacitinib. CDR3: CASSQDLVLNSGNTIYF. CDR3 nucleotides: TGCGCCAGCAGCCAAGATTTGGTACTGAACTCTGGAAACACCATATATTTT.